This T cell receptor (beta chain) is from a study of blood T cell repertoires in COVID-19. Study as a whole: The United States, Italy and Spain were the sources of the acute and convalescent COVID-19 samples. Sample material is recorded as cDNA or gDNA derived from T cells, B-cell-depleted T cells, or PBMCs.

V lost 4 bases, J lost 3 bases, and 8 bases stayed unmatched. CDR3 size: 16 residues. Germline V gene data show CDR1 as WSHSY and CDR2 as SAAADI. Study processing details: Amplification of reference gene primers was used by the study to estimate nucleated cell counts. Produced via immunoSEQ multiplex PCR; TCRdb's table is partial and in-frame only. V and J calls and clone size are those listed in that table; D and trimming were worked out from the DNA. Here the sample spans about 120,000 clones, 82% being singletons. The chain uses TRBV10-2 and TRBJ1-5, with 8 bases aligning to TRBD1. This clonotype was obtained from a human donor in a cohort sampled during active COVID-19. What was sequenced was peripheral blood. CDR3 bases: TGCGCCAGCAGTGTCAGCAGGGGGCTAGACAATCAGCCCCAGCATTTT. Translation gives CASSVSRGLDNQPQHF.